The 27 T cell receptor beta chains reported below all come from one sample, sequenced in a study of response to subunit inactivated influenza vaccine. From the RT-PCR reads, TCRdb called clonotypes with MiXCR, one entry per CDR3 protein. Of hundreds of thousands of distinct CDR3 sequences in the sample, approximately 18% were seen once. The input for sequencing was PBMCs from blood, taken 5 days after vaccination. The receptors were sampled from a man aged 45 to 65 who received an inactivated influenza vaccine.

The rearrangement links TRBV21-1 to TRBJ2-7; the D call of TRBD1 is as the table states it, not checked on the DNA. TRBV21-1 is classified as a pseudogene. The CDR3 has 18 residues. CDR3 bases: TGTGCCAGCAGCAAAGTTGGGGTTCGGGACAGGGAGGGACACGAGCAGTACTTC. The encoded protein is CASSKVGVRDREGHEQYF.

The V gene is TRBV20-1, the J gene TRBJ2-7, with TRBD2 matching over 9 bases. This CDR3 comprises 15 residues. The V segment lost 0 bases and the J segment 2 bases; nucleotides outside the gene matches: 5. The germline gives CDR1 DFQATT, CDR2 SNEGSKA (reference sequence). DNA for the CDR3: TGCAGTGCTAGAGAAGGGTTAGCGGGAGCCTACGAGCAGTACTTC. Its translation: CSAREGLAGAYEQYF.

In its sample, this clonotype was seen a few times. The CDR3 sequence: CASRSGQGQTQYF. The CDR3 DNA reads TGTGCCAGCAGATCGGGACAGGGGCAGACCCAGTACTTC. The rearrangement links TRBV7-2 to TRBJ2-5, with 10 bases that match TRBD1. Germline V gene data show CDR1 as SGHTA and CDR2 as FQGNSA. CDR3 length: 13 amino acids. Trimming removed 6 bases from V and 6 bases from J; junction bases left unmatched: 4.

This clonotype came up a few times. This rearrangement joins TRBV29-1 to TRBJ2-5, with 9 bases matching TRBD1. Per germline, CDR1 SQVTM and CDR2 ANQGSEA. The CDR3 sequence is 16 residues long. V lost 0 bases, J lost 5 bases, and 10 bases stayed unmatched. The DNA for the CDR3 is TGCAGCGTTGAAGATCTTTGGGACAGGGCCAGGGAGACCCAGTACTTC. It encodes CSVEDLWDRARETQYF. Looking up the rest from reference TRBV29-1 and TRBJ2-5 gives the full variable domain: SAVISQKPSRDICQRGTSLTIQCQVDSQVTMMFWYRQQPGQSLTLIATANQGSEATYESGFVIDKFPISRPNLTFSTLTVSNMSPEDSSIYLCSVEDLWDRARETQYFGPGTRLLVL.

This clonotype was seen a few times. This chain uses TRBV11-2 with TRBJ2-5; D perhaps matches TRBD1 (6 bases). The V and J ends lost 3 bases and 2 bases respectively, with 13 bases between them. The germline V gene has CDR1 SGHAT and CDR2 FQNNGV. This CDR3 has 15 amino acids. The CDR3 here is CASSFGTHSQETQYF. The CDR3 DNA reads TGTGCCAGCAGCTTTGGGACACACTCACAAGAGACCCAGTACTTC.

This clonotype has a handful of counts. V gene TRBV29-1 combines with J gene TRBJ2-6; D is perhaps TRBD1 (6 bases). The germline V gene has CDR1 SQVTM and CDR2 ANQGSEA. The CDR3 is 16 amino acids. The V and J ends lost 1 base and 0 bases respectively, with 10 bases between them. The CDR3 DNA reads TGCAGCGTTGAAGGTGGACAGACCTCTGGGGCCAACGTCCTGACTTTC. It codes for CSVEGGQTSGANVLTF.

The chain carries TRBV27 and TRBJ2-5; 12 bases map to TRBD2. This CDR3 has 14 residues. V lost 7 bases and J lost 5; bases outside the gene matches: 5. Germline V gene lookup returns CDR1 MNHEY and CDR2 SMNVEV (reference sequence). Here the CDR3 reads CASKTLAGGETQYF. For the CDR3, the DNA is TGTGCCAGCAAGACACTAGCGGGGGGCGAGACCCAGTACTTC.

The genes are TRBV12-3 or TRBV12-4 and TRBJ2-1; D possibly corresponds to TRBD2 (6 bases). V lost 2 bases, J lost 7 bases, and 9 bases lay in between. The CDR3 length is 13 residues. The CDR3 spells CASSLLLANEQFF. As DNA, the CDR3 is TGTGCCAGCAGTTTATTACTAGCAAATGAGCAGTTCTTC.

In its sample, this clonotype was seen a few times. The chain carries TRBV7-8 and TRBJ1-2; tentative D call: TRBD1 (5 bases). CDR3 length equals 13 residues. CDR1 SGHVS and CDR2 FQNEAQ come from the germline V gene. V lost 3 bases and J lost 1, with 6 bases in between. The CDR3 region has the DNA TGTGCCAGCAGCTTTGACAGTAACTATGGCTACACCTTC. This encodes CASSFDSNYGYTF.

There are a few counts of this clonotype. The rearrangement links TRBV12-3 or TRBV12-4 to TRBJ1-1; 7 positions agree with TRBD1. The CDR3 loop spans 12 amino acids. V dropped 6 bases and J dropped 6; count of bases not matched to a gene: 4. The CDR3 sequence is CASRLTGAEAFF. The CDR3 coding sequence is TGTGCCAGCAGACTAACAGGGGCTGAAGCTTTCTTT.

This clonotype was seen only a few times. The chain links TRBV14 to TRBJ1-5; D is undetermined. The germline V gene has CDR1 SGHDN and CDR2 FVKESK. Trimming took 1 base from V and 2 from J, leaving 9 bases between them. CDR3 size: 15 residues. The DNA for the CDR3 is TGTGCCAGCAGCCAAGGCAGGCCGGGCAATCAGCCCCAGCATTTT. Amino acid sequence: CASSQGRPGNQPQHF.

This clonotype was detected a few times. This rearrangement joins TRBV28 to TRBJ2-6, with D maybe TRBD1 (6 bases). The CDR3 consists of 15 residues. V gave up 6 bases and J gave up 0 bases, with 9 bases separating them. Germline loops: CDR1 MDHEN, CDR2 SYDVKM. The CDR3 DNA follows: TGTGCCAGCAGCCCAGGGGCCTCTGGGGCCAACGTCCTGACTTTC. It specifies CASSPGASGANVLTF.

The chain couples TRBV11-1 to TRBJ2-7; D tentatively fits TRBD1 or TRBD2 (5 bases each). V was shortened by 4 bases and J by 2 bases, with 18 bases between the two germline ends. In germline, CDR1 is SGHAT, CDR2 FQDESV (reference sequence). The CDR3 runs 16 residues. CDR3 protein: CASSSEGTSLPYEQYF. The CDR3 DNA reads TGTGCCAGCAGCTCCGAAGGGACCTCTTTACCCTACGAGCAGTACTTC. The entire variable domain, with the rest obtained from reference TRBV11-1 and TRBJ2-7, is as follows: EAEVAQSPRYKITEKSQAVAFWCDPISGHATLYWYRQILGQGPELLVQFQDESVVDDSQLPKDRFSAERLKGVDSTLKIQPAELGDSAMYLCASSSEGTSLPYEQYFGPGTRLTVT.

The chain has TRBV6-2 or TRBV6-3 and TRBJ2-7; 8 nucleotides align to TRBD1. V gave up 6 bases and J gave up 3 bases; unmatched junction bases: 13. There are 16 residues in the CDR3. Germline values: CDR1 MNHEY, CDR2 SVGEGT. CDR3 region: CASSRKTTGDGYEQYF. In DNA, the CDR3 is TGTGCCAGCAGCCGCAAAACGACAGGGGACGGCTACGAGCAGTACTTC.

This clonotype has a handful of counts. V and J are TRBV20-1 and TRBJ2-3; no clear D. V lost 4 bases and J lost 1, with 12 bases in between. Germline V gives CDR1 DFQATT, CDR2 SNEGSKA (reference sequence). The CDR3 covers 14 residues. The CDR3 DNA is TGCAGTGCTATTGCCCTCGTCGGCACAGATACGCAGTATTTT. This translates into CSAIALVGTDTQYF.

This clonotype was observed at least ten times. The chain joins TRBV5-1 to TRBJ1-1, with D unclear. Germline V gene data show CDR1 as SGHRS and CDR2 as YFSETQ. CDR3 length: 14 residues. Deletions cut 1 base from V and 2 bases from J, with 9 bases between. The CDR3 here is CASSLWTANTEAFF. CDR3 nucleotide sequence: TGCGCCAGCAGCTTGTGGACGGCAAACACTGAAGCTTTCTTT.

The V gene is TRBV5-1, the J gene TRBJ2-5; 7 nucleotides match TRBD1. This CDR3 comprises 16 residues. Germline V gene data show CDR1 as SGHRS and CDR2 as YFSETQ. V shed 4 bases and J 1 base; nucleotides not matched to a gene: 10. The CDR3 region is CASSPRTGRAQETQYF. CDR3 DNA sequence: TGCGCCAGCAGCCCCCGGACAGGACGTGCCCAAGAGACCCAGTACTTC.

This clonotype has just a few counts. The chain uses TRBV6-1 and TRBJ2-7, with 9 bases matching TRBD1. V gave up 6 bases and J gave up 3 bases; unmatched junction bases: 6. The CDR3 has 14 amino acids. The germline CDR1 and CDR2 sequences are MNHNS and SASEGT. The DNA of the CDR3 is TGTGCCAGCAGGCCGGGACAGGGATACTACGAGCAGTACTTC. Translated: CASRPGQGYYEQYF.

This clonotype was observed a few times. This chain uses TRBV4-3 with TRBJ2-3; D is ambiguous. Germline V gene sequence: CDR1 LGHNA, CDR2 YSLEER. Deletions cut 2 bases from V and 2 bases from J, with 14 bases between. The CDR3 sequence is 16 residues long. CDR3 in amino acids: CASSQTGERLTDTQYF. CDR3 DNA: TGCGCCAGCAGCCAAACCGGTGAACGGCTCACAGATACGCAGTATTTT.

V is TRBV7-3 and J is TRBJ2-1; D is unclear. V was pared by 5 bases and J by 5 bases, with 7 bases between. Looked up from germline, CDR1 is SGHTA and CDR2 is FQGTGA. The CDR3 is made up of 12 amino acids. This CDR3 is CASSAPDNEQFF. In DNA, the CDR3 is TGTGCCAGCAGCGCACCAGACAATGAGCAGTTCTTC.

This clonotype was observed a few times. The chain uses TRBV4-2 and TRBJ1-5, with D maybe TRBD1 (5 bases). Germline CDR1 LGHNA, CDR2 YNFKEQ. CDR3 length: 15 amino acids. The ends were cut back, 4 bases at V and 5 bases at J, with 15 bases in the middle. Here the CDR3 DNA reads TGTGCCAGCAGCCCCAGTGGGGCGATAGATCAGCCCCAGCATTTT. It specifies CASSPSGAIDQPQHF.

This clonotype has only a few counts. V is TRBV29-1 and J is TRBJ1-4, with D possibly matching TRBD1 (5 bases). Trimming took off 4 bases at V and 8 bases at J, with 17 bases between the two ends. This CDR3 contains 14 residues. Germline V gives CDR1 SQVTM, CDR2 ANQGSEA. Here the CDR3 DNA reads TGCAGCGTTGGATGGGCGGCAGGGACGGAAAAACTGTTTTTT. Translation: CSVGWAAGTEKLFF.

This clonotype was seen at least ten times. The CDR3 is CASSLDGIGNEQFF. The CDR3 region has the DNA TGTGCCAGCAGCTTAGACGGGATAGGCAATGAGCAGTTCTTC. This chain links TRBV7-2 with TRBJ2-1, with a weak D call TRBD2 (5 bases). Germline CDR1 and CDR2: SGHTA and FQGNSA. V lost 1 base and J lost 6, with 10 bases in between. The CDR3 spans 14 residues.

V is TRBV20-1 and J is TRBJ2-5, with D tentatively TRBD1 (5 bases). The germline V and J ends were trimmed by 3 bases and 4 bases, with 18 bases remaining between them. The CDR3 extends over 15 amino acids. CDR1 DFQATT and CDR2 SNEGSKA come from the germline V gene (reference sequence). The CDR3 nucleotides are TGCAGTGCTAGCCAACCAGGGCTAACCTTAGAGACCCAGTACTTC. This gives the protein CSASQPGLTLETQYF.

This clonotype was seen more than once but under ten times. This chain joins TRBV12-3 or TRBV12-4 and TRBJ1-4; 10 bases are shared with TRBD1. Trimming at V came to 1 base and at J to 8 bases, leaving 10 bases not matched to a gene. The CDR3 totals 17 residues. In nucleotides, the CDR3 is TGTGCCAGCAGTTTAGGGTCTTGGGACAGGGGACGCGAAAAACTGTTTTTT. Translating gives CASSLGSWDRGREKLFF.

This clonotype showed up just a few times. Here the CDR3 DNA reads TGTGCCAGCAGTTACTCATCTATAAATTCACCCCTCCACTTT. This translates into CASSYSSINSPLHF. The chain joins TRBV6-5 to TRBJ1-6; D not resolved. CDR3 length equals 14 residues. V was shortened by 0 bases and J by 7 bases, with 7 bases between the two germline ends. Germline-derived CDR1 and CDR2 are MNHEY and SVGAGI.

The V and J genes are TRBV29-1 and TRBJ1-2; D is ambiguous. The germline V gene has CDR1 SQVTM and CDR2 ANQGSEA. Trimming stripped 4 bases from V and 4 bases from J, with 16 bases between. The CDR3 length is 14 residues. The CDR3 reads CSVALIGGTYGYTF. The CDR3 nucleotides read TGCAGCGTTGCGTTAATAGGAGGTACCTATGGCTACACCTTC.